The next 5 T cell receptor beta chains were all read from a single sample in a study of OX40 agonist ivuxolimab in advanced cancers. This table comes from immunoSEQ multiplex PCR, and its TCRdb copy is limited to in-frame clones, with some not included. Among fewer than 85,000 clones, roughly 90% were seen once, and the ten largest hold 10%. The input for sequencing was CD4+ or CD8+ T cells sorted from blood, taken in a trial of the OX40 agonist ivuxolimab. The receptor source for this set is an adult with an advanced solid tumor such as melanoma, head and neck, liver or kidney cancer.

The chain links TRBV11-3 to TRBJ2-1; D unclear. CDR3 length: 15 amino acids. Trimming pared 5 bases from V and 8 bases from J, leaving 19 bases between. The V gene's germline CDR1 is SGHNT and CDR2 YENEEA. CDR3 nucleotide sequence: TGTGCCAGCAGCCCTCGGTTGGACCCGGACCATGAGCAGTTCTTC. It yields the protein CASSPRLDPDHEQFF.

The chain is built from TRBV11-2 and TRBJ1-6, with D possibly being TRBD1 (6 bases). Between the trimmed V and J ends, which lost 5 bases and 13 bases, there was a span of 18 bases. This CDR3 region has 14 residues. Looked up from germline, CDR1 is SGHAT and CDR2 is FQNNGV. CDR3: CASSRQTGQWPLHF. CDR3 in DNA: TGTGCCAGCAGCCGACAGACAGGCCAGTGGCCCCTCCACTTT.

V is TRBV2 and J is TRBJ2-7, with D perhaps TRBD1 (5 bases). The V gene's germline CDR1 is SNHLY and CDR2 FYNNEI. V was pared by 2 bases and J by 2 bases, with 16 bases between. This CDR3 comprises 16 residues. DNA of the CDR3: TGTGCCAGCAGTGAAAGGATGACAGCCATCCCCTACGAGCAGTACTTC. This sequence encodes CASSERMTAIPYEQYF.

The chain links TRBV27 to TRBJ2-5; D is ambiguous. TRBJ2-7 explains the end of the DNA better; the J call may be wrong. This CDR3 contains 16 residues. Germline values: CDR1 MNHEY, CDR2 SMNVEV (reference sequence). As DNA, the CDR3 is TGTGCCAGCAGTTTGCTCTCCTTCGCGGCTCCCTACGAGCAGTACTTC. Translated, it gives CASSLLSFAAPYEQYF.

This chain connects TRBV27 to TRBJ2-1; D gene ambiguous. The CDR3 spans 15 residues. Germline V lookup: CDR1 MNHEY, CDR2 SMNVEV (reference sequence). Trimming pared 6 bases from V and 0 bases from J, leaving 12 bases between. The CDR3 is CASRESGSSYNEQFF. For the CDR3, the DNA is TGTGCCAGCAGGGAATCCGGTAGCTCCTACAATGAGCAGTTCTTC.